A selection of T cell receptor beta chains follows, all from one sample in a study of glioma-infiltrating T cells. TCRdb ran MiXCR on the multiplex PCR reads and lists one entry per CDR3 protein. The table lists under 200,000 distinct CDR3 sequences, around 42% of them singletons. Sequencing input: glioma tissue, nonneoplastic brain tissue, or PBMCs (not recorded which). The receptors derive from a human donor with low-grade glioma or glioblastoma, undergoing nonglioma brain surgery, or in good health (not recorded which). Both conserved end residues are part of each CDR3. The order of the fields is clone size, J gene, V gene, D gene, CDR3 protein, CDR3 DNA. A D gene is named only where the DNA matches it firmly. Expanded clones get a size class; other rows say once, few or many, or leave the size out.

clone size: few
J gene: TRBJ2-7
V gene: TRBV20-1
D gene: TRBD2
CDR3 protein: CSATGTSGTSSYEQYF
CDR3 DNA: TGCAGTGCTACCGGGACTAGCGGGACTAGTTCCTACGAGCAGTACTTC

clone size: NA
J gene: TRBJ1-6
V gene: TRBV2
D gene: NA
CDR3 protein: CASSDEAGANSPLHF
CDR3 DNA: TGTGCCAGCAGTGATGAGGCAGGGGCTAATTCACCCCTCCACTTT

clone size: few
J gene: TRBJ2-3
V gene: TRBV5-4
D gene: NA
CDR3 protein: CASSLIQDTQYF
CDR3 DNA: TGTGCCAGCAGCTTGATTCAAGATACGCAGTATTTT

clone size: NA
J gene: TRBJ2-7
V gene: TRBV9
D gene: NA
CDR3 protein: CASSEGSWAVAYEQYF
CDR3 DNA: TGTGCCAGCAGCGAGGGGTCTTGGGCCGTGGCTTACGAGCAGTACTTC

clone size: NA
J gene: TRBJ1-4
V gene: TRBV19
D gene: NA
CDR3 protein: CASKIRGLNEKLFF
CDR3 DNA: TGTGCCAGTAAAATCAGGGGCCTGAATGAAAAACTGTTTTTT

clone size: NA
J gene: TRBJ1-5
V gene: TRBV27
D gene: NA
CDR3 protein: CASSLSGGNINQPQHF
CDR3 DNA: TGTGCCAGCAGTCTATCGGGAGGGAATATCAATCAGCCCCAGCATTTT

clone size: NA
J gene: TRBJ2-3
V gene: TRBV7-2
D gene: NA
CDR3 protein: CASSLRGSGTDKQYF
CDR3 DNA: TGTGCCAGCAGCTTACGGGGGTCGGGCACAGATAAGCAGTATTTT

clone size: NA
J gene: TRBJ2-2
V gene: TRBV4-1
D gene: NA
CDR3 protein: CASSQVPGTNTGELFF
CDR3 DNA: TGCGCCAGCAGCCAAGTCCCAGGGACGAACACCGGGGAGCTGTTTTTT

clone size: few
J gene: TRBJ2-1
V gene: TRBV12-3/TRBV12-4
D gene: NA
CDR3 protein: CASSLGSQVDEQFF
CDR3 DNA: TGTGCCAGCAGTTTAGGGTCACAAGTCGATGAGCAGTTCTTC

clone size: NA
J gene: TRBJ2-7
V gene: TRBV7-2
D gene: NA
CDR3 protein: CAISIDSSYEQYF
CDR3 DNA: TGTGCCATTAGTATAGACAGTTCCTACGAGCAGTACTTC

clone size: many
J gene: TRBJ2-1
V gene: TRBV6-1
D gene: NA
CDR3 protein: CASSELTSNEQFF
CDR3 DNA: TGTGCCAGCAGTGAACTGACTAGTAATGAGCAGTTCTTC